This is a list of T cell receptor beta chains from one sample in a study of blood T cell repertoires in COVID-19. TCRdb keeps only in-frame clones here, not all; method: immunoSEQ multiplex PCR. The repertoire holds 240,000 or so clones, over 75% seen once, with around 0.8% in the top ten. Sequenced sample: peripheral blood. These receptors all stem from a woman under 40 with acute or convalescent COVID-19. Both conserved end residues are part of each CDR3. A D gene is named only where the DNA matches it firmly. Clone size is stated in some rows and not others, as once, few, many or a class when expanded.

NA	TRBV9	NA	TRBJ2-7	CASSVGLGGAEQYF	TGTGCCAGCAGCGTAGGACTAGGCGGGGCCGAGCAGTACTTC
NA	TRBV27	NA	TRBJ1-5	CASSSIQGRDQPQHF	TGTGCCAGCAGTTCTATTCAGGGCCGCGATCAGCCCCAGCATTTT
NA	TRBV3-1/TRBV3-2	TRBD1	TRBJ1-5	CASSQLTGLDQPQHF	TGTGCCAGCAGCCAACTGACAGGGCTTGATCAGCCCCAGCATTTT
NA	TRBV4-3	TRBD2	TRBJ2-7	CASSQGPPSREGLGQYF	TGCGCCAGCAGCCAAGGCCCACCCTCGCGGGAGGGCCTGGGGCAGTACTTC
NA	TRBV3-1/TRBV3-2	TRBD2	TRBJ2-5	CASSPGLAGGRLPETQYF	TGTGCCAGCAGCCCCGGACTAGCGGGAGGTCGATTGCCAGAGACCCAGTACTTC
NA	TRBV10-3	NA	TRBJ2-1	CAISEASPAGEQFF	TGTGCCATCAGTGAGGCTAGTCCGGCGGGTGAGCAGTTCTTC
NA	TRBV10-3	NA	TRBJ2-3	CAIVGDASTDTQYF	TGTGCCATCGTGGGCGACGCTAGCACAGATACGCAGTATTTT
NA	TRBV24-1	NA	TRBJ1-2	CATSDARGGYTF	TGTGCCACCAGTGATGCCCGGGGTGGCTACACCTTC
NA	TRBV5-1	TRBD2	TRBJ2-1	CASSLDVVFAGVSYNEQFF	TGCGCCAGCAGCTTGGACGTCGTATTCGCGGGGGTTTCGTACAATGAGCAGTTCTTC
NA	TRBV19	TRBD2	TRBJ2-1	CASSWGTSGTYNEQFF	TGTGCCAGTAGTTGGGGGACTAGCGGAACCTACAATGAGCAGTTCTTC
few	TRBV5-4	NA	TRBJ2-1	CASSLRGQKEFF	TGTGCCAGCAGCTTGAGAGGACAGAAGGAGTTCTTC
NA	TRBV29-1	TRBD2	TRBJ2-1	CSVLAGVGDNEQFF	TGCAGCGTCTTAGCGGGAGTCGGAGACAATGAGCAGTTCTTC
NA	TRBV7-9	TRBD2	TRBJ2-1	CASSLGAGVLSYNEQFF	TGTGCCAGCAGCTTAGGAGCGGGGGTACTCTCCTACAATGAGCAGTTCTTC
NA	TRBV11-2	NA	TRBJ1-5	CASSLDGGQPQHF	TGTGCCAGCAGCTTAGATGGGGGGCAGCCCCAGCATTTT
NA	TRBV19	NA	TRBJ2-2	CASSPRQVTANTGELFF	TGTGCCAGTAGTCCGCGACAGGTCACCGCGAACACCGGGGAGCTGTTTTTT
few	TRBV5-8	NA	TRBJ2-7	CASSLSGVRNVPYEQYF	TGTGCCAGCAGCCTCTCAGGGGTTCGGAATGTTCCCTACGAGCAGTACTTC
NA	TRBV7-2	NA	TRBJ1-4	CASSPLGGTANEKLFF	TGTGCCAGCAGCCCCCTGGGCGGGACGGCTAATGAAAAACTGTTTTTT
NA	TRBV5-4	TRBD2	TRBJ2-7	CASSPGLAYEQYF	TGTGCCAGCAGCCCGGGACTAGCCTACGAGCAGTACTTC
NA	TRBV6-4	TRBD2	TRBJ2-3	CASSEGDSGDTQYF	TGTGCCAGCAGTGAAGGAGATAGCGGGGACACGCAGTATTTT
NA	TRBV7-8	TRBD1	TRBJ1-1	CASSPQGARGSSEAFF	TGTGCCAGCAGCCCTCAGGGGGCGCGGGGGTCCAGTGAAGCTTTCTTT
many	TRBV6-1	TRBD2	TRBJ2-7	CASSESLAGYEQYF	TGTGCCAGCAGTGAAAGTTTAGCGGGCTACGAGCAGTACTTC
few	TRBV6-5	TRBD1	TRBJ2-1	CASSRDSRYNEQFF	TGTGCCAGCAGTCGGGACAGTAGATACAATGAGCAGTTCTTC
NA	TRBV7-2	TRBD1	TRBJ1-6	CASSSWTGLPLHF	TGTGCCAGCAGCTCCTGGACAGGGTTACCCCTCCACTTT
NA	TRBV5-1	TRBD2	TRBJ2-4	CASSLKRTSGRNIQYF	TGCGCCAGCAGCCTTAAACGGACTAGCGGGAGGAACATTCAGTACTTC
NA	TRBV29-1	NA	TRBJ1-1	CSVVGVTEAFF	TGCAGCGTTGTAGGAGTTACTGAAGCTTTCTTT
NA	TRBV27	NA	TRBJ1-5	CASSFTGFSNQPQHF	TGTGCCAGCAGTTTTACAGGGTTTAGCAATCAGCCCCAGCATTTT
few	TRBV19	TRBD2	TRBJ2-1	CASSISSGREGEQFF	TGTGCCAGTAGTATTAGTAGCGGGAGGGAGGGTGAGCAGTTCTTC
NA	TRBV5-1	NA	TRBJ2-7	CASSSVMAGAYEQYF	TGCGCCAGCAGCTCTGTTATGGCAGGTGCCTACGAGCAGTACTTC
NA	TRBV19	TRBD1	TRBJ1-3	CASSRQTGGYTIYF	TGTGCCAGTAGTCGTCAGACAGGGGGATACACCATATATTTT
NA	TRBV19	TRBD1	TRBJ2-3	CASSHRGTDTQYF	TGTGCCAGTAGCCACAGGGGAACAGATACGCAGTATTTT
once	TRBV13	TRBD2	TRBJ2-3	CASSWRLASTDTQYF	TGTGCCAGCAGCTGGCGACTAGCGAGCACAGATACGCAGTATTTT
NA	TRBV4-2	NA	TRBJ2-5	CASSQERGRGGTQYF	TGTGCCAGCAGCCAAGAGAGAGGGAGGGGGGGGACCCAGTACTTC
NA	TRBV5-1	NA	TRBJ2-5	CASSPRRAQYF	TGCGCCAGCAGCCCCCGGAGGGCCCAGTACTTC